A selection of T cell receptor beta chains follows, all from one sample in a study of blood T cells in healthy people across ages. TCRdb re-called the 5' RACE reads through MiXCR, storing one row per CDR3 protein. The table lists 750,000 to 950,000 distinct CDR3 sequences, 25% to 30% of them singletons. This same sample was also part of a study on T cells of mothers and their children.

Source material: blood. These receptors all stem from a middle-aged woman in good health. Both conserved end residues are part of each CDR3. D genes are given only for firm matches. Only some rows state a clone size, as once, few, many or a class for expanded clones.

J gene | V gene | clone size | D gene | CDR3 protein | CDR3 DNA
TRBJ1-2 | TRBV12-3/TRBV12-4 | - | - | CASSFHQGNYGYTF | TGTGCCAGCAGTTTCCATCAAGGGAACTATGGCTACACCTTC
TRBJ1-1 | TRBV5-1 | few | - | CASSFAVNTEAFF | TGCGCCAGCAGCTTCGCGGTGAACACTGAAGCTTTCTTT
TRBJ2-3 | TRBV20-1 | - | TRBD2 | CSARETSGGDTQYF | TGCAGTGCTAGAGAGACTAGCGGGGGCGATACGCAGTATTTT
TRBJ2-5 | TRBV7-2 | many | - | CASSLVSQTQETQYF | TGTGCCAGCAGCTTAGTGAGTCAGACACAAGAGACCCAGTACTTC
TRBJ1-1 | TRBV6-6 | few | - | CASSSGRDTEAFF | TGTGCCAGCAGTTCCGGTAGGGACACTGAAGCTTTCTTT
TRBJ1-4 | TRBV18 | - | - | CASSPNKAGVNEKLFF | TGTGCCAGCTCACCAAATAAGGCAGGGGTCAATGAAAAACTGTTTTTT
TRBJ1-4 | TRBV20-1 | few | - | CSAPRGGMDEKLFF | TGCAGTGCTCCCCGGGGAGGGATGGATGAAAAACTGTTTTTT
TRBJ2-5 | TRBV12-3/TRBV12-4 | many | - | CASSLFNPGETQYF | TGTGCCAGCAGTTTATTCAACCCAGGGGAGACCCAGTACTTC
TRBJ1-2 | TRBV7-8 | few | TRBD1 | CASSYRDRPYGYTF | TGTGCCAGCAGCTACCGGGACAGACCCTATGGCTACACCTTC
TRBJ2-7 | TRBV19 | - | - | CASSISPLSYEQYF | TGTGCCAGTAGTATCAGTCCACTTTCCTACGAGCAGTACTTC
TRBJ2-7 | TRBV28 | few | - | CASSRPALEVHEQYF | TGTGCCAGCAGTCGACCGGCATTAGAAGTGCACGAGCAGTACTTC
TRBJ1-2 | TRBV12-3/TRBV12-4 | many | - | CASSLGSYYGYTF | TGTGCCAGCAGTTTGGGCAGCTACTATGGCTACACCTTC
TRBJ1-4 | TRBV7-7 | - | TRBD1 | CASSPGQGTNEKLFF | TGTGCTAGCAGCCCCGGACAGGGGACTAATGAAAAACTGTTTTTT
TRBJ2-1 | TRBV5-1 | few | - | CASSWSSGQRGGSYNEQFF | TGCGCCAGCAGTTGGTCTAGTGGCCAGAGGGGGGGATCCTACAATGAGCAGTTCTTC
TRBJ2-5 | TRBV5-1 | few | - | CASSKAGTQQETQYF | TGCGCCAGCAGCAAGGCCGGGACACAACAAGAGACCCAGTACTTC
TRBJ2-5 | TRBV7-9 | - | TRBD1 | CASSLGDRGQRETQYF | TGTGCCAGCAGCTTAGGGGACAGGGGGCAACGGGAGACCCAGTACTTC
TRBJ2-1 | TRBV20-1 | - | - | CSAARGTSYNEQFF | TGCAGTGCTGCCCGGGGGACCTCCTACAATGAGCAGTTCTTC